This T cell receptor beta chain was recorded in a study of cytomegalovirus exposure and HLA in healthy donors (TCRdb year 2017). Some background on the complete study: According to an earlier analysis of 550 to 750 of the donors, 150 million to 200 million T cells yielded approximately 120 million unique TCR beta sequences and approximately 300 Gb of sequence data. An early release covering roughly 600 HLA-typed donors comprised about 300 gigabases of sequencing data and some 79 million unique TCR sequences. Among the approximately 400 genotyped donors, around 81% belonged to the genetic ancestry cluster associated with self-reported Caucasian donors. The study was designed to test whether signatures of past pathogen exposure could be identified by cataloging public T cell receptors. The study profiled the T cell repertoires of some 610 subjects by immunosequencing and related them to cytomegalovirus serostatus. Along with the approximately 650-subject first cohort, a separate validation cohort of over a hundred different subjects was used. High-throughput TCR immunosequencing, statistical association of individual TCRs with disease status, and machine learning were combined to predict cytomegalovirus infection status. A later analysis re-analyzed previously published TCR beta repertoires from 666 donors and added high-resolution HLA genotyping to study TCR occurrence patterns. The later analysis used no new phenotypic data to find candidate immune exposures, relying instead on TCR beta sequences and their occurrence across donors. An earlier analysis of around 640 of the donors used high-throughput TCR beta sequencing to judge whether each TCR beta V gene segment behaved as functional or pseudogenic. Alongside the repertoire data, information on donor age, sex, ethnicity and CMV serostatus was compiled. Genome-wide SNP genotypes for about 55% of the roughly 670 donors were used in a later genetic analysis, which treated that subset as a discovery cohort. Every discovery cohort repertoire had been produced on one sequencing platform. Both class I and class II loci were covered by HLA typing, at four-digit resolution. The number of typed donors differed by locus: about 620-630 for A, B, C, DRB1 and DQB1; 500 to 550 for DQA1; about 600 for DPA1; and around 470 for DPB1. Roughly five DR-DQ haplotypes were treated as single units for association and clustering because of strong linkage in the cohort. Across 398 genotyped donors of the cohort, an average of roughly 250,000 unique TCR beta nucleotide sequences per donor were sequenced, and roughly 20% of those sequences were non-productive. Summary of the overall study and its limitations: A further reported finding was that TCR beta sequences accurately predicted the HLA-A and HLA-B alleles for most subjects in the first cohort. Some 16 rarely observed V segments, including chromosome 9 orphons, were excluded from the earlier analysis of a few hundred of the donors because counts were too low. Sequencing depth was assumed to be roughly uniform across donors in the presence/absence analyses, though that assumption may not hold. CMV serostatus was the only immune exposure information available for the cohort. It was suggested by the authors that the approach could potentially be generalized to other disease states and immunological phenotypes. A later analysis associated 17,000 or so TCR beta sequences with specific HLA alleles at a false discovery rate of 0.05. The cohort was sequenced for TCR beta chains only, and without alpha or paired-chain data the features that could be detected were limited. In both the original and validation cohorts, the classifier was reported to diagnose cytomegalovirus status with high specificity and sensitivity. A cluster of highly shared sequence variants was judged likely to be a technical artifact of the sequencing pipeline. Correlated functional status among segregating V segments might be attributable to linkage disequilibrium, but an unknown experimental factor could not be ruled out. In a later analysis, TCR association rates were found to vary across HLA loci, with the most associated TCRs seen for DRB1 alleles and the fewest for HLA-C alleles. Across donors, most TCR sequences were observed very rarely, whereas some public TCRs were present in many individuals. A later analysis found that HLA-associated TCR beta chains were more clonally expanded and had lower generation probabilities than equally common non-associated chains. Compared with the 666-donor mean, donors in an Asian-associated ancestry cluster had fewer N-insertions in productive TCRs, according to a later genetic analysis. A later analysis found that most CMV-associated TCR beta chains appeared HLA-restricted, with HLA associations seemingly driven largely by CMV exposure. Because the 87-base-pair reads could not distinguish some IMGT-functional V segments, including TRBV6-2 and TRBV6-3, those segments were excluded. HLA typing was unavailable for some donors at each locus, so association tests used only the typed subset. According to a later analysis, parvovirus B19, influenza, CMV and Epstein-Barr virus appeared linked to several top co-occurrence clusters. In vitro tests confirmed that a few of the cytomegalovirus-associated TCR beta chains recognize cytomegalovirus antigens. When HLA alleles, especially DR and DQ, strongly co-occurred, TCR associations were difficult to assign to individual alleles. A total of 150 to 200 TCR beta chains were listed by the study as associated with cytomegalovirus. In an earlier analysis of some 550 of the donors, most TCR beta V segments were observed in productive rearrangements about 87% or about 30% of the time, broadly matching IMGT annotations. In a later genetic analysis, a missense DCLRE1C variant was associated with V-gene and J-gene trimming of TCR beta chains, and the association was replicated in an independent cohort.

Library preparation was by the immunoSEQ multiplex PCR assay. For the multiplex PCR, a mixture combining 60 forward primers for TCR Vbeta segments and 13 reverse primers for TCR Jbeta segments was used. The CDR3 region of rearranged TCR beta genes was amplified from genomic DNA with a multiplex PCR assay. The Illumina HiSeq System was used to sequence the amplified TCR beta libraries as 87-base-pair reads. Processing in the source paper ran as follows. A later analysis tallied roughly 78 million unique TCR beta chains across the 550 to 850 repertoires, and some 10 million of those chains were shared by two or more donors. A nearest-neighbor algorithm error-corrected the raw reads and collapsed the reads into unique sequences, merging closely related sequences to remove PCR and sequencing errors. V, D and J gene segments were assigned by aligning CDR3 sequences to IMGT reference sequences. For a sequence to be retained, at least a six-nucleotide match to both a V gene segment and a J gene segment was required. A rearrangement was called productive if the CDR3 had no stop codons and remained in frame with V and J, and every other rearrangement was called non-productive. Following IMGT convention, CDR3 was defined as the stretch from the second conserved V-encoded cysteine to the conserved J-encoded phenylalanine. The earlier analysis of about 560 of the donors excluded any sequence lacking an unambiguous match to a single V gene segment. In an earlier analysis of 587 of the donors, a V segment was called functional when productive rearrangements were above 56.7%, and segregating when the standard deviation between donors exceeded 5%. A statistical classification framework was built to diagnose cytomegalovirus status from the catalog of TCR beta chain sequences. In a later analysis, TCR nucleotide sequences were compared against IMGT/GENE-DB human TR gene sequences so that V and J genes could be assigned. Using the TCRdist pipeline, a later analysis assigned CDR3 sequences along with most-parsimonious VDJ recombination scenarios. In a later analysis, each TCR beta chain was defined by its CDR3 amino acid sequence together with its V-gene family, and reads without a unique V-gene family were excluded. To address suspected cross-contamination and a sequencing artifact, a later analysis removed over 500 highly shared, low-generation-probability nucleotide sequences. A later analysis calculated a clonal expansion index for each public chain from normalized within-repertoire ranks of inferred template counts. Generation probabilities in a later analysis came from a VDJ recombination model fitted to out-of-frame rearrangements, and those results were checked against IGoR. A later analysis scored TCR-TCR, TCR-HLA and TCR-CMV co-occurrence with hypergeometric tests, applying a repertoire-size bias correction to TCR pairs. False discovery rates were estimated in a later analysis by permuting HLA or CMV assignments 20 times. In a later analysis, co-occurring TCRs were grouped with DBSCAN, and TCRdist sequence similarity was added when clustering was performed within HLA-allele-positive subsets. Co-occurrence clustering excluded repertoires with fewer than 30,000 or more than 120,000 public chains, plus five with anomalous nucleotide sharing. The table was pulled from immuneACCESS by TCRdb, which kept in-frame rearrangements only. Such tables lose some clones; where checked, under half of the loss comes from unresolved V genes, and the rest has no known cause. V, J and clone size derive from that table, while D and trimming were established from the DNA sequence. The table for this sample lists about 160,000 clones; approximately 80% of them were counted only once. In total, the top ten clones hold 9.5% to 10% of the sample.

On this clone itself: Its antigen target is currently unknown. The record has no base qualities; no much larger clone is one base away.

The cohort consisted of 600 or so healthy bone marrow donors. At the time of sampling, every cohort member was nominally healthy, though immune exposures that went unrecorded were likely present. The donor tested CMV seropositive and was one of the 289 seropositive cohort members. A peripheral blood sample was provided by each donor, and peripheral blood mononuclear cells were used for TCR beta sequencing. The Qiagen DNeasy Blood Extraction Kit was used to extract genomic DNA from the blood cell samples. The V and J ends are trimmed by 5 bases and 1 base, leaving 20 bases between them. According to the germline V gene, CDR1 reads SGHAT and CDR2 reads FQNNGV. Reading from cysteine to phenylalanine, the CDR3 counts 18 amino acids. Only the CDR3 portion is preserved as DNA: 54 bases, with reading frame beginning at the first base.

Sequencing was performed on PBMCs. Rearrangement joined TRBV11-2 to TRBJ2-2, and the D gene may be TRBD2, 5 bases matching. The source of this sequence is a man aged 18 to 30 in good health and CMV-seropositive. The CDR3 protein: CASSPYPTRVGNTGELFF. In nucleotides, the sequence is TGTGCCAGCAGCCCATACCCCACGAGGGTCGGGAACACCGGGGAGCTGTTTTTT.